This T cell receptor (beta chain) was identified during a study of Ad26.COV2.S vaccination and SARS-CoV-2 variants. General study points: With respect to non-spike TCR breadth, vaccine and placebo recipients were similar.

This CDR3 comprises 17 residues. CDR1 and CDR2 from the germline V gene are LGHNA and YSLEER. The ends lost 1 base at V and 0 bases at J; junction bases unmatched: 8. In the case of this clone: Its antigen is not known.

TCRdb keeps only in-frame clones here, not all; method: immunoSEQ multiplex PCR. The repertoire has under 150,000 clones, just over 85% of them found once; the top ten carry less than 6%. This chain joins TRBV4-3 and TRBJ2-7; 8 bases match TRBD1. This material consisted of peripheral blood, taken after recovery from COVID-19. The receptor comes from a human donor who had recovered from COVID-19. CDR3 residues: CASSQALGTGSSYEQYF. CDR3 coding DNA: TGCGCCAGCAGCCAAGCCCTCGGGACAGGAAGCTCCTACGAGCAGTACTTC.